This entry is about one T cell receptor beta chain. These data belong to a study of T-cell memory formation after mild COVID-19. TCRdb reprocessed the 5' RACE reads via MiXCR and lists one record per CDR3 protein. In the table there are over 300,000 distinct CDR3 sequences, around a fifth of which are singletons. Sequencing was performed on PBMCs or a T cell subset sorted from them (not recorded which). This receptor was identified in a man aged 18 to 30 who had mild COVID-19 (a few samples of this study predate the infection). Cell type and time point are not known.

The CDR3 here is CASSGISSGANVLTF. The CDR3, as DNA: TGTGCCAGCAGCGGGATCAGCTCTGGGGCCAACGTCCTGACTTTC. The V and J genes are TRBV5-8 and TRBJ2-6; D unresolved. Germline CDR1 reads SGHTS; CDR2 reads YDEGEE. The germline V and J ends were trimmed by 4 bases and 0 bases, with 8 bases remaining between them. The CDR3 runs 15 residues.